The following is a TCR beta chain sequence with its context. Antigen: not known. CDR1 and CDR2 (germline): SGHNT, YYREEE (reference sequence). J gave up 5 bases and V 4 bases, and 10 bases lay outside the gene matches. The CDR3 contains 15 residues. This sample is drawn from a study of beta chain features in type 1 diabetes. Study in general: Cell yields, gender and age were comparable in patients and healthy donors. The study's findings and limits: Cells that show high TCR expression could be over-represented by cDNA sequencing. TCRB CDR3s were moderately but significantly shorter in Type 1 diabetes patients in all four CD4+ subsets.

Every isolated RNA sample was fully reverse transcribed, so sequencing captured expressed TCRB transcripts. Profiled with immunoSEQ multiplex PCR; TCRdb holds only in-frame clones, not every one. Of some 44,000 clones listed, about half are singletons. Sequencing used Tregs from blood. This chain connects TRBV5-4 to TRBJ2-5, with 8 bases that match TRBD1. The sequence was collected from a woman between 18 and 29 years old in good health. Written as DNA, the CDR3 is TGTGCCAGCAGCACAGGACTGACAGGGGTTGAGACCCAGTACTTC. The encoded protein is CASSTGLTGVETQYF.